This T cell receptor beta chain was sequenced in a study of shared clonotypes between healthy human individuals. Worth noting for this clone: Its antigen is undetermined.

The study's findings and limits: Generation probabilities of non-shared clonotypes were lower (relative to those shared by all four donors). Naive subsets generally had larger estimated richness than memory subsets.

Trimming stripped 7 bases from V and 5 bases from J, with 17 bases between. Per the germline V gene, CDR1 is MNHEY and CDR2 is SVGAGI. This CDR3 is 14 amino acids long. This table comes from immunoSEQ multiplex PCR, and its TCRdb copy is limited to in-frame clones, with some not included. Among about 2 million clones listed, less than 95% were seen once. It was CD45RO-negative cells, positively selected for CCR7, that made up naive CD8 cells, with terminally differentiated effector memory CD45RA+ cells excluded. All participating donors were Caucasian adults from Nashville, Tennessee. The chain links TRBV6-5 to TRBJ1-1; TRBD1 is a possible D gene (5 bases). The sequenced sample consisted of naive CD8+ T cells sorted from blood. The sequence was obtained from a man younger than 30 in good health. The CDR3 sequence: CASTLTVGETEAFF. In DNA, the CDR3 is TGTGCCAGCACCCTGACAGTTGGAGAGACTGAAGCTTTCTTT.